This T cell receptor beta chain is from a study of blood T cells in healthy people across ages. Study details: Every two T cells gave about one barcoded beta molecule via template switching. Study outcomes and limitations: CMV status of donors was not determined, possibly confounding expanded clonotype changes.

A second PCR of roughly 7 to 11 cycles used a sample-barcoded 5' primer and a J-beta primer mix. TCRdb recomputed calls from the 5' RACE reads with MiXCR, one row per CDR3 protein. The data hold about 780,000 distinct CDR3 sequences, with 46% observed a single time. Germline CDR1 and CDR2: SEHNR and FQNEAQ (reference sequence). The CDR3 length is 14 residues. With regard to this clonotype: Its matching antigen is unknown.

The sample consisted of blood. The chain uses TRBV7-9 and TRBJ2-4; D uncertain. The tail of the sequence fits TRBJ2-7 better, so the J call may be wrong. This clonotype was obtained from a man at least 80 years old in good health. The CDR3: CASHTAGRGYEQYF. CDR3 nucleotide sequence: TGTGCCAGTCACACCGCCGGGCGAGGCTACGAGCAGTACTTC.